These 11 T cell receptor beta chains were all obtained from the same sample, sequenced in a study of T cell responses to AZD1222 COVID-19 vaccine. Method: immunoSEQ multiplex PCR; TCRdb's copy keeps in-frame clones and lacks some. The sample holds roughly 80,000 clones, around 90% seen once. Sequenced here: peripheral blood, sampled on day 0 of MenACWY control vaccination. The receptors were gathered from an adult in good health.

The chain carries TRBV19 and TRBJ2-7; TRBD1 matches at 10 bases. V lost 4 bases, J lost 3 bases, and 6 bases stayed unmatched. The CDR3 contains 15 residues. Germline V gene sequence: CDR1 LNHDA, CDR2 SQIVND (reference sequence). CDR3 amino acids: CASSTMTGGFYEQYF. CDR3 nucleotide sequence: TGTGCCAGTAGTACTATGACAGGGGGCTTCTACGAGCAGTACTTC.

This chain uses TRBV5-6 with TRBJ1-1; no firm D call. The germline V and J ends were trimmed by 2 bases and 4 bases, with 12 bases remaining between them. The germline gives CDR1 SGHDT, CDR2 YYEEEE. CDR3 length: 14 amino acids. CDR3 coding DNA: TGTGCCAGCAGCTTTTCAGGCCGGGGCACTGAAGCTTTCTTT. It yields the protein CASSFSGRGTEAFF.

This sequence joins TRBV3-1 (or the pseudogene TRBV3-2) and TRBJ2-7; D is possibly TRBD2 (5 bases). V was clipped by 3 bases and J by 6 bases, with 12 bases between them. This CDR3 is built from 13 residues. Germline CDR1 is LGHDT and CDR2 is YNNKEL (reference sequence). The CDR3 sequence is CASSHVTRGEQYF. The CDR3 DNA is TGTGCCAGCAGCCACGTCACTAGAGGCGAGCAGTACTTC.

The chain combines TRBV5-1 with TRBJ1-2; tentatively, D is TRBD1 (5 bases). CDR3 length equals 14 residues. Trimming took off 0 bases at V and 4 bases at J, with 10 bases between the two ends. Germline CDR1 reads SGHRS; CDR2 reads YFSETQ. CDR3 in DNA: TGCGCCAGCAGCTTGGAGCCAGGGTCCTATGGCTACACCTTC. This encodes CASSLEPGSYGYTF.

J is TRBJ1-5 and V is TRBV12-3 or TRBV12-4; perhaps TRBD1 as D (5 bases). CDR3 length: 13 amino acids. Trimming stripped 3 bases from V and 6 bases from J, with 9 bases between. The CDR3 sequence: CASSFRGSQPQHF. The CDR3 DNA is TGTGCCAGCAGTTTCCGGGGGAGTCAGCCCCAGCATTTT.

The V gene is TRBV6-5, the J gene TRBJ1-2, with D uncertain. V shed 0 bases and J shed 1 base, with 6 bases lying between them. Germline V gives CDR1 MNHEY, CDR2 SVGAGI. The CDR3 length is 14 residues. The CDR3 loop reads CASSYSAGNYGYTF. The CDR3 region has the DNA TGTGCCAGCAGTTACTCGGCCGGTAACTATGGCTACACCTTC.

V is TRBV7-3 and J is TRBJ2-5; 7 bases fit TRBD1. CDR3 length: 15 amino acids. Germline CDR1 reads SGHTA; CDR2 reads FQGTGA. With 5 bases clipped from V and 4 bases from J, the junction kept 10 bases outside the gene matches. The CDR3 reads CASSLGTVKGETQYF. The CDR3 DNA reads as TGTGCCAGCAGCCTGGGGACAGTAAAGGGAGAGACCCAGTACTTC. Drawing the rest from reference TRBV7-3 and TRBJ2-5, the complete variable domain is GAGVSQTPSNKVTEKGKYVELRCDPISGHTALYWYRQSLGQGPEFLIYFQGTGAADDSGLPNDRFFAVRPEGSVSTLKIQRTERGDSAVYLCASSLGTVKGETQYFGPGTRLLVL.

V is TRBV7-8 and J is TRBJ2-1; 8 bases fit TRBD2. The V gene end was trimmed by 2 bases and the J gene end by 0 bases; junction bases not matched to a gene: 3. This CDR3 is built from 16 residues. The germline V gene has CDR1 SGHVS and CDR2 FQNEAQ. CDR3 in amino acids: CASSLRRGGSYNEQFF. In nucleotides, the CDR3 is TGTGCCAGCAGCTTACGACGGGGGGGCTCCTACAATGAGCAGTTCTTC.

The CDR3 loop is CASSFGADPRTDTQYF. CDR3 bases: TGCGCCAGCAGCTTCGGGGCTGACCCCCGCACAGATACGCAGTATTTT. J is TRBJ2-3 and V is TRBV5-1, with D possibly called TRBD1 or TRBD2 (5 bases each). This CDR3 has 16 amino acids. Germline V CDR1 and CDR2: SGHRS, YFSETQ. V dropped 2 bases and J dropped 1 base, with 14 bases sitting between them.

This sequence joins TRBV19 and TRBJ1-1; 7 bases match TRBD1. J was trimmed by 4 bases and V by 4 bases; bases with no gene match: 12. Germline V gene data show CDR1 as LNHDA and CDR2 as SQIVND (reference sequence). The CDR3 runs 16 residues. CDR3 sequence reads: CASSTKGARSGTEAFF. The CDR3 nucleotides read TGTGCCAGTAGTACCAAGGGGGCGCGATCGGGCACTGAAGCTTTCTTT. Together with reference TRBV19 and TRBJ1-1, the CDR3 gives the full variable domain: DGGITQSPKYLFRKEGQNVTLSCEQNLNHDAMYWYRQDPGQGLRLIYYSQIVNDFQKGDIAEGYSVSREKKESFPLTVTSAQKNPTAFYLCASSTKGARSGTEAFFGQGTRLTVV.

This chain connects TRBV6-2 or TRBV6-3 to TRBJ1-2; no firm D call. CDR1 is MNHEY, CDR2 SVGEGT, per germline. The V gene lost 4 bases and the J gene lost 4 bases, with 4 bases spanning the gap. The CDR3 extends over 11 amino acids. This CDR3 reads CASSLGYGYTF. In DNA form, the CDR3 reads TGTGCCAGCAGTTTGGGCTATGGCTACACCTTC.